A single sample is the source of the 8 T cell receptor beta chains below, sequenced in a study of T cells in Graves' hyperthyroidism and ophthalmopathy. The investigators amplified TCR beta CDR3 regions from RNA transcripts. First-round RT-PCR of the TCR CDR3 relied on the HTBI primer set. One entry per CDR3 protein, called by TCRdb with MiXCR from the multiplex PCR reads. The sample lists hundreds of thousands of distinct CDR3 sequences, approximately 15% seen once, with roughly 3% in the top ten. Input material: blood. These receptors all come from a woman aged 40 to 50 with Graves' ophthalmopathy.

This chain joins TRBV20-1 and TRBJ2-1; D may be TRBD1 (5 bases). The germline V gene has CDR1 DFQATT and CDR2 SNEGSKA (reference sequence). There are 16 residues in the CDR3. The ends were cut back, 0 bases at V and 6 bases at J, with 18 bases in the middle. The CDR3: CSARDPAGRVVNEQFF. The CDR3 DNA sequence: TGCAGTGCTAGAGATCCTGCAGGCAGGGTGGTCAATGAGCAGTTCTTC.

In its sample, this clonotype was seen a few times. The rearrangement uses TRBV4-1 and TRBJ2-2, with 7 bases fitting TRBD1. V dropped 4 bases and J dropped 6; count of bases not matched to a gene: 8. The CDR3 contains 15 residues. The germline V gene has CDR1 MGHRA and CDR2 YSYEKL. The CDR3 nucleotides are TGCGCCAGCAGCCCTCTCCAGACAGGGCCCGGGGAGCTGTTTTTT. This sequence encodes CASSPLQTGPGELFF.

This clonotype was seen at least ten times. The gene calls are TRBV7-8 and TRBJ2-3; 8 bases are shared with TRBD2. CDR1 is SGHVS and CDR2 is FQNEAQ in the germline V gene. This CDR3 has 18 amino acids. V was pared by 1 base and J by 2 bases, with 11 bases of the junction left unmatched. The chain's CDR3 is CASSLGIRTSGHTDTQYF. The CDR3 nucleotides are TGTGCCAGCAGCTTAGGAATCCGAACTAGCGGCCACACAGATACGCAGTATTTT. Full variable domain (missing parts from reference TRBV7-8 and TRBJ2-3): GAGVSQSPRYKVAKRGQDVALRCDPISGHVSLFWYQQALGQGPEFLTYFQNEAQLDKSGLPSDRFFAERPEGSVSTLKIQRTQQEDSAVYLCASSLGIRTSGHTDTQYFGPGTRLTVL.

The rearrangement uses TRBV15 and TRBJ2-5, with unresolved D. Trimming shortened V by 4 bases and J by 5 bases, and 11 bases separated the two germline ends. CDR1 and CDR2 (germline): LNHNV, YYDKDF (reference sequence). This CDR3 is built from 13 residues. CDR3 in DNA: TGTGCCACCAGCAAGGAGCGCCCGGAGACCCAGTACTTC. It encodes CATSKERPETQYF.

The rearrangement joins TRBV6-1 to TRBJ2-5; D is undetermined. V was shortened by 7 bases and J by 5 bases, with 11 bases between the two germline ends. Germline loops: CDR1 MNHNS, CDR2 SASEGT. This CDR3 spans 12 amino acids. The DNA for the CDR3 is TGTGCCAGCAAGGCGTCTGGTGAGACCCAGTACTTC. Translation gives CASKASGETQYF.

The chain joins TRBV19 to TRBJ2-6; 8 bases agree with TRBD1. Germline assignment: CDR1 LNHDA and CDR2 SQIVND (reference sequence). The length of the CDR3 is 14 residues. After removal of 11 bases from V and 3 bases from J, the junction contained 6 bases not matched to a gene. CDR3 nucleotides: TGTGCCGGGGGCAGGGGGCTTGGGGCCAACGTCCTGACTTTC. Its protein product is CAGGRGLGANVLTF.

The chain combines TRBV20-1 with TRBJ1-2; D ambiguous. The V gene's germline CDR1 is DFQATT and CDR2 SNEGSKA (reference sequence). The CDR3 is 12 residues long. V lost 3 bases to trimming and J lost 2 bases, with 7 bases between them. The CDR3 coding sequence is TGCAGTGCTAGTAGTCAGAACTATGGCTACACCTTC. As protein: CSASSQNYGYTF.

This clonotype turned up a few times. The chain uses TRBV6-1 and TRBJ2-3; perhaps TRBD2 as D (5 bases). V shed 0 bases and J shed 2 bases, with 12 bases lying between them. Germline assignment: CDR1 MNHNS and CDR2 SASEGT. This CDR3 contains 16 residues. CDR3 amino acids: CASSEARTFLTDTQYF. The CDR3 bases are TGTGCCAGCAGTGAAGCGAGGACTTTCCTCACAGATACGCAGTATTTT.